This TCR beta chain was observed in a study of cytomegalovirus exposure and HLA in healthy donors. The study, taken as a whole, reports: Reports showed the classifier diagnosing cytomegalovirus status with high specificity and sensitivity. Specific recognition of CMV antigens was confirmed in vitro for three chains (all CMV-associated). Overall, around 160 TCR beta chains were annotated as cytomegalovirus-associated.

The length of the CDR3 is 16 residues. Trimming at V came to 1 base and at J to 4 bases, leaving 4 bases not matched to a gene. The germline V gene has CDR1 LGHNT and CDR2 FRNRAP. With regard to this clone: The antigen is undetermined.

Repertoires were generated with immunoSEQ multiplex PCR, while TCRdb's copy carries only in-frame clones and drops some. The table lists about 240,000 clones, about 90% of them singletons. Among the roughly 120 subjects of the validation cohort, separate from the 666-subject first cohort, were the donors. The sequencing input was PBMCs. The receptor was isolated from a woman aged 25 to 45 in good health and CMV-seropositive. This chain connects TRBV12-5 to TRBJ2-2; 9 bases match TRBD2. The CDR3 DNA sequence: TGTGCTAGTGGTTTGGGAGCGGGAGGCGTCACCGGGGAGCTGTTTTTT. This translates into CASGLGAGGVTGELFF.